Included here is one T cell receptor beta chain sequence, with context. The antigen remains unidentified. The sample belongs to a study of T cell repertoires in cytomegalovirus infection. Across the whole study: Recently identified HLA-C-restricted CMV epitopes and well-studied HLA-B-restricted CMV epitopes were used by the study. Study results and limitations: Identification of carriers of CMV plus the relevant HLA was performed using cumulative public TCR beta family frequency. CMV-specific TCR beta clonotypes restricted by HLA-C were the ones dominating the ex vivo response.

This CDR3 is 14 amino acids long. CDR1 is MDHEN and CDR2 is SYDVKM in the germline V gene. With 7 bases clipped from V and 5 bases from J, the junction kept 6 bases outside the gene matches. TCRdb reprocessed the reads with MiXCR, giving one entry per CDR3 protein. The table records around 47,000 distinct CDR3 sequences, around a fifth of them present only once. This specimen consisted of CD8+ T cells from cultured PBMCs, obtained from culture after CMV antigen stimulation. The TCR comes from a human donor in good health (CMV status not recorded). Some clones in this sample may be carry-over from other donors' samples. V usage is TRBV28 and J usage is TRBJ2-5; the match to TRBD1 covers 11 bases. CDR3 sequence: CASTGQGVRETQYF. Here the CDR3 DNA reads TGTGCCAGCACGGGACAGGGGGTTCGGGAGACCCAGTACTTC. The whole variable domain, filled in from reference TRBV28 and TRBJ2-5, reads DVKVTQSSRYLVKRTGEKVFLECVQDMDHENMFWYRQDPGLGLRLIYFSYDVKMKEKGDIPEGYSVSREKKERFSLILESASTNQTSMYLCASTGQGVRETQYFGPGTRLLVL.